These 11 T cell receptor beta chains were all obtained from the same sample, sequenced in a study of blood T cell repertoires in COVID-19. Using immunoSEQ multiplex PCR, the repertoire was profiled, and TCRdb retains in-frame clones only, with some absent. The sample records 250,000 to 400,000 clones, more than 90% being singletons. The sample consisted of PBMCs or T cells enriched from blood (not recorded which). Receptors originate from a man in his sixties who had recovered from COVID-19.

This rearrangement joins TRBV11-2 to TRBJ2-1; D gene ambiguous. The length of the CDR3 is 11 residues. Germline V gene lookup returns CDR1 SGHAT and CDR2 FQNNGV. V lost 5 bases and J lost 7, with 6 bases in between. CDR3 nucleotides: TGTGCCAGCAGCCCCCTAAATGAGCAGTTCTTC. Protein sequence: CASSPLNEQFF.

The genes are TRBV5-1 and TRBJ2-2, with TRBD2 as a possible D gene (5 bases). The CDR3 has 13 amino acids. Germline CDR1 is SGHRS and CDR2 is YFSETQ. Trimming removed 4 bases at V and 4 bases at J, with 8 bases between. This CDR3 is CASSTGSTGELFF. As DNA, the CDR3 is TGCGCCAGCAGCACGGGGAGCACCGGGGAGCTGTTTTTT.

The chain employs TRBV5-6 and TRBJ2-7, with TRBD2 identical over 14 bases. This CDR3 is built from 15 residues. Trimming cost V 2 bases and J 6 bases; bases outside gene matches: 4. Germline CDR1 and CDR2: SGHDT and YYEEEE. The CDR3: CASSFGTSGSGEQYF. The CDR3 DNA sequence: TGTGCCAGCAGCTTTGGGACTAGCGGGAGTGGCGAGCAGTACTTC.

This rearrangement joins TRBV2 to TRBJ1-1; 7 positions agree with TRBD1. This CDR3 has 14 residues. V dropped 5 bases and J dropped 2; count of bases not matched to a gene: 5. Germline V CDR1 and CDR2: SNHLY, FYNNEI. The CDR3 sequence is CASSPGTANTEAFF. The CDR3 DNA follows: TGTGCCAGCAGTCCTGGGACAGCTAACACTGAAGCTTTCTTT.

The chain joins TRBV7-2 to TRBJ2-3; tentatively, D is TRBD2 (7 bases). This CDR3 is built from 16 residues. The V gene's germline CDR1 is SGHTA and CDR2 FQGNSA. The ends were cut back, 4 bases at V and 5 bases at J, with 19 bases in the middle. CDR3 in amino acids: CASSSRRGAQVDTQYF. The CDR3 nucleotides read TGTGCCAGCAGCTCCCGACGGGGGGCGCAAGTAGATACGCAGTATTTT.

The V gene is TRBV9, the J gene TRBJ2-3; 8 bases match TRBD2. Unmatched junction bases numbered 8, after V lost 0 bases and J lost 2 bases. The CDR3 totals 17 residues. Germline assignment: CDR1 SGDLS and CDR2 YYNGEE. The CDR3: CASSVVGSGVITDTQYF. The CDR3 DNA reads as TGTGCCAGCAGCGTAGTGGGTAGCGGGGTCATCACAGATACGCAGTATTTT.

The chain recombines TRBV6-5 with TRBJ1-2; TRBD1 matches 7 bases. Unmatched junction bases numbered 8, after V lost 6 bases and J lost 4 bases. Germline values: CDR1 MNHEY, CDR2 SVGAGI. The CDR3 contains 14 residues. DNA of the CDR3: TGTGCCAGCAGCCTACAGGGGACGGCCTATGGCTACACCTTC. Encoded protein: CASSLQGTAYGYTF.

The rearrangement uses TRBV7-2 and TRBJ2-2; D not certain. Germline V gene lookup returns CDR1 SGHTA and CDR2 FQGNSA. The CDR3 length is 15 residues. The V end was cut by 1 base, the J end by 2 bases, with 8 bases between. The CDR3 DNA reads as TGTGCCAGCAGCTTAGGTGCTAGAAACACCGGGGAGCTGTTTTTT. As protein: CASSLGARNTGELFF.

This chain links TRBV5-6 with TRBJ1-3, with D possibly matching TRBD1 (5 bases). CDR1 and CDR2 from the germline V gene are SGHDT and YYEEEE. This CDR3 contains 15 residues. V was trimmed by 4 bases and J by 2 bases, leaving 13 bases between them. The CDR3 sequence is CASSGQGLAGNTIYF. The CDR3 DNA sequence: TGTGCCAGCAGCGGCCAGGGTCTCGCTGGAAACACCATATATTTT. Full variable domain (remainder filled in from reference TRBV5-6 and TRBJ1-3): DAGVTQSPTHLIKTRGQQVTLRCSPKSGHDTVSWYQQALGQGPQFIFQYYEEEERQRGNFPDRFSGHQFPNYSSELNVNALLLGDSALYLCASSGQGLAGNTIYFGEGSWLTVV.

The chain uses TRBV27 and TRBJ2-4; no clear D. CDR1 and CDR2 from the germline V gene are MNHEY and SMNVEV (reference sequence). This CDR3 is built from 13 residues. V lost 3 bases to trimming and J lost 7 bases, with 10 bases between them. This CDR3 reads CASSLSGSNIQYF. CDR3 nucleotide sequence: TGTGCCAGCAGTTTGTCCGGGTCGAACATTCAGTACTTC.

The rearrangement uses TRBV24-1 and TRBJ1-2; 8 nucleotides line up with TRBD1. Germline CDR1 KGHDR, CDR2 SFDVKD. The CDR3 runs 13 residues. The V and J ends lost 9 bases and 4 bases, in that order; junction bases with no gene match: 6. CDR3 coding DNA: TGTGCCACCCAGACAGGGGAAGGCTATGGCTACACCTTC. It is translated as CATQTGEGYGYTF.